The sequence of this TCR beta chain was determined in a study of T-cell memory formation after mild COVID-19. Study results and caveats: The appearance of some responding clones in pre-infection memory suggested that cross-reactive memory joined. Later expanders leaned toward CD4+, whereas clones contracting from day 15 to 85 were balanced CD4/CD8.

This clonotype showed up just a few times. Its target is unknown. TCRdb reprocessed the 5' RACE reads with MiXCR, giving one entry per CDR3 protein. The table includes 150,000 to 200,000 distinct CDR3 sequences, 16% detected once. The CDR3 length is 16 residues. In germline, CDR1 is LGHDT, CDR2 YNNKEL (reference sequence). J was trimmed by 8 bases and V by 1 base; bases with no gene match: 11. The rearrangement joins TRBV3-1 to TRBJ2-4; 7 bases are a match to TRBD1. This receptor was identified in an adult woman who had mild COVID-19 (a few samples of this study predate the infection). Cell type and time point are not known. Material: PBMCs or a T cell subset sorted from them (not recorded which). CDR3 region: CASSQGPRGGLDIQYF. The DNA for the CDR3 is TGTGCCAGCAGCCAAGGCCCTCGAGGGGGCTTAGACATTCAGTACTTC.